The 29 T cell receptor beta chains below were found in one sample sequenced in a study of neoadjuvant anti-PD-1 for oral cavity cancer (dated by TCRdb to about 2021). According to the study, the label for this sample's time point signals: after neoadjuvant nivolumab, at surgical resection. Library preparation used the immunoSEQ multiplex PCR assay. This immuneACCESS table, as held by TCRdb, lists in-frame sequences with V and J called but not all clones. Of the missing ones, under half trace to an unresolved V gene in checked studies; the others have no known cause. Here the sample has tens of thousands of clones; under 45% occur a single time. The top ten clones comprise approximately 40% of the sample. The specimen comprised tumor tissue, sampled after nivolumab (anti-PD-1) treatment. Receptors were obtained from a person aged 40 to 85 with oral cavity squamous cell carcinoma.

The V gene is TRBV27, the J gene TRBJ2-7, with TRBD1 identical over 9 bases. The CDR3 sequence is 15 residues long. Germline CDR1 MNHEY, CDR2 SMNVEV (reference sequence). The trim removed 5 bases at V and 2 bases at J, leaving 7 bases unmatched. Here the CDR3 DNA reads TGTGCCAGCAGTCCCGGACAGGGGAGCACCTACGAGCAGTACTTC. This translates into CASSPGQGSTYEQYF.

The chain uses TRBV7-3 and TRBJ2-3; D ambiguous. This CDR3 is built from 16 residues. Trimming removed 1 base from V and 2 bases from J, with 13 bases in between. Germline CDR1 is SGHTA and CDR2 is FQGTGA. CDR3 sequence: CASSLRSGLATDTQYF. The CDR3, as DNA: TGTGCCAGCAGCTTAAGGTCCGGTTTAGCCACAGATACGCAGTATTTT.

The chain uses TRBV4-1 and TRBJ1-2; tentatively, D is TRBD1 (5 bases). Per the germline V gene, CDR1 is MGHRA and CDR2 is YSYEKL. This CDR3 is built from 15 residues. The V end lost 0 bases, the J end lost 3 bases, and 11 bases lay between the germline ends. CDR3 DNA: TGCGCCAGCAGCCAAGATGAGGGGTTTTACTATGGCTACACCTTC. This translates into CASSQDEGFYYGYTF.

This clone was seen more than once but under ten times. This chain joins TRBV18 and TRBJ1-1; TRBD1 aligns across 7 bases. CDR3 length: 14 amino acids. CDR1 and CDR2 (germline): KGHSH, LQKENI. Unmatched junction bases numbered 6, after V lost 5 bases and J lost 3 bases. The CDR3 coding sequence is TGTGCCAGCTCAAAGGGGGCGGTTGACACTGAAGCTTTCTTT. Translation: CASSKGAVDTEAFF.

V and J are TRBV4-3 and TRBJ1-2; D might be TRBD1 (5 bases). The germline CDR1 and CDR2 sequences are LGHNA and YSLEER. The CDR3 length is 15 residues. Trimming left V 4 bases short and J 2 bases short, with 14 bases between. The CDR3 DNA reads as TGCGCCAGCAGCCTACGGGGAAGGGGAAACTATGGCTACACCTTC. This encodes CASSLRGRGNYGYTF.

In its sample, this clone was seen many times. The rearrangement joins TRBV7-2 to TRBJ2-7; D perhaps matches TRBD1 (5 bases). CDR3 length: 15 amino acids. Trimming pared 0 bases from V and 1 base from J, leaving 10 bases between. Germline lookup yields CDR1 SGHTA and CDR2 FQGNSA. The CDR3 nucleotides are TGTGCCAGCAGCTTAGCCAGGGTCAGTTCCTACGAGCAGTACTTC. Translation gives CASSLARVSSYEQYF.

This clone was seen a few times. This chain links TRBV6-6 with TRBJ1-1; TRBD1 agrees at 7 bases. Germline CDR1 is MNHNY and CDR2 is SVGAGI (reference sequence). J lost 5 bases, V lost 7 bases, and 13 bases had no gene match. The CDR3 length is 15 residues. CDR3 nucleotides: TGTGCCAGCACTACGGAGGGGGCCCGACGAACTGAAGCTTTCTTT. Translating it yields CASTTEGARRTEAFF.

A few counts support this clone. J is TRBJ1-5 and V is TRBV6-5; a possible D gene is TRBD1 (5 bases). The length of the CDR3 is 15 residues. Trimming pared 7 bases from V and 2 bases from J, leaving 15 bases between. Germline CDR1 is MNHEY and CDR2 is SVGAGI. The CDR3 is CASTARDWGNQPQHF. CDR3 coding DNA: TGTGCCAGCACAGCCCGGGACTGGGGCAATCAGCCCCAGCATTTT.

This clone was found many times. The gene calls are TRBV6-5 and TRBJ2-5; 9 nucleotides match TRBD2. This CDR3 has 15 residues. Germline-derived CDR1 and CDR2 are MNHEY and SVGAGI. With 11 bases clipped from V and 4 bases from J, the junction kept 14 bases outside the gene matches. The CDR3 loop reads CAAHGLRGGGETQYF. CDR3 in DNA: TGTGCCGCCCATGGGTTGCGGGGGGGCGGAGAGACCCAGTACTTC.

In its sample, this clone was seen once. The chain recombines TRBV20-1 with TRBJ2-2; unclear D gene. Trimming removed 7 bases from V and 8 bases from J, with 11 bases in between. The CDR3 contains 11 residues. Germline V lookup: CDR1 DFQATT, CDR2 SNEGSKA (reference sequence). This CDR3 is CSVRGMGELFF. The CDR3 DNA is TGCAGTGTTCGTGGGATGGGGGAGCTGTTTTTT.

The rearrangement links TRBV19 to TRBJ1-1; TRBD1 matches 10 bases. The germline CDR1 and CDR2 sequences are LNHDA and SQIVND (reference sequence). This CDR3 is built from 14 residues. V gave up 6 bases and J gave up 0 bases; unmatched junction bases: 1. In nucleotides, the CDR3 is TGTGCCAGTAGGACAGGGGGCCTGAACACTGAAGCTTTCTTT. Protein: CASRTGGLNTEAFF.

This rearrangement joins TRBV7-9 to TRBJ2-5; TRBD1 might be the D (5 bases). Germline CDR1 reads SEHNR; CDR2 reads FQNEAQ (reference sequence). The CDR3 is made up of 14 amino acids. With 5 bases removed from V and 4 bases from J, the gap between germline ends came to 14 bases. The DNA of the CDR3 is TGTGCCAGCAGCCCAGCCGGCAGGGCAGAGACCCAGTACTTC. Translating it yields CASSPAGRAETQYF.

The rearrangement links TRBV5-1 to TRBJ2-1; TRBD2 matches at 9 bases. This CDR3 comprises 17 residues. Germline-derived CDR1 and CDR2 are SGHRS and YFSETQ. V shed 0 bases, J shed 13 bases, and the junction held 17 bases outside the gene matches. CDR3 loop: CASSLGSSGAYWTSQFF. CDR3 coding DNA: TGCGCCAGCAGCTTGGGGTCTAGCGGGGCGTATTGGACCTCTCAGTTCTTC.

This clone came up a few times. This chain links TRBV6-1 with TRBJ2-7; weak D call: TRBD1 (6 bases). The CDR3 is made up of 14 amino acids. Trimming shortened V by 9 bases and J by 2 bases, and 17 bases separated the two germline ends. CDR1 and CDR2 (germline): MNHNS, SASEGT. This CDR3 is CASTPDRWPYEQYF. CDR3 nucleotides: TGTGCCAGTACACCAGACAGGTGGCCCTACGAGCAGTACTTC.

This clone qualifies as medium-sized. The V call is TRBV4-3, the J call TRBJ2-7; 8 positions agree with TRBD1. The germline gives CDR1 LGHNA, CDR2 YSLEER. Trimming cost V 3 bases and J 5 bases; bases outside gene matches: 6. The CDR3 extends over 14 amino acids. CDR3 protein: CASSHRTGMNEQYF. As DNA, the CDR3 is TGCGCCAGCAGCCACCGGACAGGGATGAACGAGCAGTACTTC.

This clone turned up a few times. The chain couples TRBV5-4 to TRBJ2-3, with 9 bases fitting TRBD2. This CDR3 has 18 amino acids. Unmatched junction bases numbered 12, after V lost 4 bases and J lost 0 bases. Germline V lookup: CDR1 SGHNT, CDR2 YYREEE (reference sequence). The CDR3 sequence: CASSRGRGGTSSTDTQYF. As DNA, the CDR3 is TGTGCCAGCAGCAGGGGGCGGGGGGGAACATCTAGCACAGATACGCAGTATTTT. Full variable domain (rest looked up from reference TRBV5-4 and TRBJ2-3): ETGVTQSPTHLIKTRGQQVTLRCSSQSGHNTVSWYQQALGQGPQFIFQYYREEENGRGNFPPRFSGLQFPNYSSELNVNALELDDSALYLCASSRGRGGTSSTDTQYFGPGTRLTVL.

V and J are TRBV5-1 and TRBJ2-3; TRBD1 or TRBD2 may be the D gene (5 bases each). The length of the CDR3 is 15 residues. Germline lookup yields CDR1 SGHRS and CDR2 YFSETQ. V was clipped by 0 bases and J by 5 bases, with 13 bases between them. DNA for the CDR3: TGCGCCAGCAGCTTGGGTCAGGGAGACAAAGATACGCAGTATTTT. It specifies CASSLGQGDKDTQYF.

At least ten counts were recorded for this clone. The chain joins TRBV6-1 to TRBJ2-1; D possibly corresponds to TRBD2 (6 bases). This CDR3 is 11 amino acids long. V shed 5 bases and J shed 14 bases, with 13 bases lying between them. Germline values: CDR1 MNHNS, CDR2 SASEGT. The CDR3 protein is CASSYGGEEFF. For the CDR3, the DNA is TGTGCCAGCAGTTACGGCGGGGAGGAGTTCTTC.

CDR3 loop: CASSRGSTFSYEQYF. CDR3 coding DNA: TGTGCCAGCAGCCGGGGCAGCACTTTCTCCTACGAGCAGTACTTC. This chain connects TRBV6-1 to TRBJ2-7; either TRBD1 or TRBD2 may supply D (5 bases each). Germline V lookup: CDR1 MNHNS, CDR2 SASEGT. Trimming took 6 bases from V and 0 from J, leaving 15 bases between them. The length of the CDR3 is 15 residues.

This clone turned up a few times. The chain has TRBV6-1 and TRBJ2-7, with D hard to call. CDR3 size: 12 residues. Germline-derived CDR1 and CDR2 are MNHNS and SASEGT. V was pared by 6 bases and J by 6 bases, with 12 bases between. As DNA, the CDR3 is TGTGCCAGCAGCTATTTTGTAGGCGAGCAGTACTTC. Its protein product is CASSYFVGEQYF.

This clone appeared a single time. The chain is built from TRBV19 and TRBJ1-2, with a tentative D call TRBD1 (6 bases). The CDR3 has 15 amino acids. Deletions cut 4 bases from V and 1 base from J, with 13 bases between. Germline lookup yields CDR1 LNHDA and CDR2 SQIVND (reference sequence). For the CDR3, the DNA is TGTGCCAGTAGTAAAGGGGACACCCGTAACTATGGCTACACCTTC. Its protein product is CASSKGDTRNYGYTF.

This chain links TRBV9 with TRBJ2-1; 12 nucleotides match TRBD2. The junction had 6 bases not matched to a gene; V was cut back by 0 bases and J by 2 bases. Germline V gives CDR1 SGDLS, CDR2 YYNGEE. There are 18 residues in the CDR3. CDR3 sequence: CASSVATSGGPTYNEQFF. DNA of the CDR3: TGTGCCAGCAGCGTAGCTACTAGCGGGGGGCCCACCTACAATGAGCAGTTCTTC.

The chain has TRBV6-1 and TRBJ2-3; TRBD2 is a possible D gene (5 bases). V lost 0 bases and J lost 1, with 14 bases in between. The germline V gene encodes CDR1 MNHNS and CDR2 SASEGT. This CDR3 has 17 amino acids. The CDR3 nucleotides read TGTGCCAGCAGTGAAGCCGTGAGGGTGTCGGGCACAGATACGCAGTATTTT. Encoded protein: CASSEAVRVSGTDTQYF.

The CDR3 is CASRKGPLWNTEAFF. CDR3 in DNA: TGTGCCAGTAGAAAGGGCCCTTTATGGAACACTGAAGCTTTCTTT. The V call is TRBV19, the J call TRBJ1-1; D not certain. The length of the CDR3 is 15 residues. Germline V gene sequence: CDR1 LNHDA, CDR2 SQIVND (reference sequence). V lost 6 bases to trimming and J lost 1 base, with 15 bases between them.

The chain recombines TRBV6-6 with TRBJ2-3; D tentatively reads TRBD1 or TRBD2 (7 bases each). Germline V gives CDR1 MNHNY, CDR2 SVGAGI (reference sequence). V lost 7 bases and J 3 bases, leaving 11 bases between the germline ends. The CDR3 is made up of 13 amino acids. The CDR3 nucleotides are TGTGCCAGCAAGCAGGGGGGGACAGATACGCAGTATTTT. It translates to CASKQGGTDTQYF.

This clone has just one count. An end of the junction does not agree with germline; a read error may underlie this. This chain uses TRBV5-1 with TRBJ2-1; 8 nucleotides line up with TRBD1. Germline-derived CDR1 and CDR2 are SGHRS and YFSETQ. The CDR3 is made up of 14 amino acids. CDR3 nucleotides: TGTGCCAGCAGCTTTCCGTTGCGGACAGGGGAGCAGTTCTTC. This codes for CASSFPLRTGEQFF.

The chain uses TRBV9 and TRBJ2-3, with D possibly being TRBD1 (5 bases). Germline CDR1 SGDLS, CDR2 YYNGEE. The CDR3 loop spans 16 amino acids. The V gene lost 4 bases and the J gene lost 4 bases, with 19 bases spanning the gap. In DNA form, the CDR3 reads TGTGCCAGCAGCCCCCACGGCAGGGTATATCCAGATACGCAGTATTTT. Encoded protein: CASSPHGRVYPDTQYF. The whole variable domain, remainder taken from reference TRBV9 and TRBJ2-3, is DSGVTQTPKHLITATGQRVTLRCSPRSGDLSVYWYQQSLDQGLQFLIQYYNGEERAKGNILERFSAQQFPDLHSELNLSSLELGDSALYFCASSPHGRVYPDTQYFGPGTRLTVL.

The sample holds a few counts of this clone. The chain has TRBV4-1 and TRBJ2-7; D remains ambiguous. CDR3 length: 13 residues. V was trimmed by 5 bases and J by 3 bases, leaving 11 bases between them. CDR1 is MGHRA, CDR2 YSYEKL, per germline. In DNA, the CDR3 is TGCGCCAGCAGCGGAGACGGTCGCTACGAGCAGTACTTC. Its protein product is CASSGDGRYEQYF.

Here the CDR3 reads CASSSGRDMGNSPLHF. Written as DNA, the CDR3 is TGTGCCAGCAGCTCGGGCCGGGACATGGGCAATTCACCCCTCCACTTT. J is TRBJ1-6 and V is TRBV5-4; a possible D gene is TRBD1 (6 bases). Germline V gene lookup returns CDR1 SGHNT and CDR2 YYREEE (reference sequence). The CDR3 length is 16 residues. Trimming cost V 3 bases and J 7 bases, with 17 bases left between them.